Below, one TCR beta chain is given with its context. The sample is drawn from a study of lymphopenia after photon versus proton radiotherapy. Sequencing used immunoSEQ multiplex PCR; TCRdb keeps in-frame clones, though not all of them. The sample shows more than 25,000 clones, around 90% of them seen only once. The CDR3 spans 15 residues. V lost 4 bases and J lost 7; bases outside the gene matches: 9. Germline-derived CDR1 and CDR2 are MNHEY and SVGAGI. This clonotype originated in a woman aged 60-75 years with cholangiocarcinoma. Some clones in this sample may be carry-over from other donors' samples. The chain uses TRBV6-5 and TRBJ2-2, with 7 bases lining up with TRBD2. The specimen comprised peripheral blood, sampled from a patient treated with proton-based radiotherapy. For the CDR3, the DNA is TGTGCCAGCAGTTCCAGCGGGATGAGGGGCGGGGAGCTGTTTTTT. Translating it yields CASSSSGMRGGELFF.